These 25 T cell receptor beta chains were sequenced from one sample in a study of control samples from healthy donors and cancer patients. Assay: immunoSEQ multiplex PCR; the TCRdb copy retains only in-frame clones and omits some. The sample consists of some 150,000 clones, 94% of them appearing once. Sequencing was done on a sample of blood. Every receptor here comes from a middle-aged man in good health.

The V and J genes are TRBV3-1 (or the pseudogene TRBV3-2) and TRBJ1-2; unclear D gene. The CDR3 contains 15 residues. Trimming took off 8 bases at V and 5 bases at J, with 21 bases between the two ends. Germline V lookup: CDR1 LGHDT, CDR2 YNNKEL (reference sequence). In nucleotides, the CDR3 is TGTGCCAGCTCCTCAAGCCGACGGACGATTTATGGCTACACCTTC. Protein product: CASSSSRRTIYGYTF.

The chain employs TRBV3-1 (or the pseudogene TRBV3-2) and TRBJ2-1, with a possible D match to TRBD2 (6 bases). The V gene's germline CDR1 is LGHDT and CDR2 YNNKEL (reference sequence). The length of the CDR3 is 16 residues. Trimming removed 0 bases at V and 8 bases at J, with 17 bases between. CDR3 bases: TGTGCCAGCAGCCAAGATCCCACGGGAGTCGGCGATGAGCAGTTCTTC. Translated, it gives CASSQDPTGVGDEQFF.

The V and J genes are TRBV6-6 and TRBJ2-1, with D tentatively TRBD1 (6 bases). This CDR3 is built from 14 residues. CDR1 is MNHNY, CDR2 SVGAGI, per germline (reference sequence). The V gene lost 4 bases and the J gene lost 3 bases, with 10 bases spanning the gap. The CDR3 sequence: CASSSPDSYNEQFF. The CDR3 DNA follows: TGTGCCAGCAGTTCCCCGGACAGCTACAATGAGCAGTTCTTC.

The V and J genes are TRBV4-3 and TRBJ1-1, with D unresolved. The CDR3 covers 13 residues. The V gene lost 1 base and the J gene lost 8 bases, with 11 bases spanning the gap. The germline gives CDR1 LGHNA, CDR2 YSLEER. CDR3 in amino acids: CASSQGEGLEAFF. In nucleotides, the CDR3 is TGCGCCAGCAGCCAAGGTGAAGGCTTAGAAGCTTTCTTT.

The rearrangement uses TRBV5-6 and TRBJ1-1, with no clear D. The V gene lost 0 bases and the J gene lost 6 bases, with 3 bases spanning the gap. Germline V gene lookup returns CDR1 SGHDT and CDR2 YYEEEE. The CDR3 totals 11 residues. The CDR3 sequence: CASSLVAEAFF. The CDR3 nucleotides are TGTGCCAGCAGCTTGGTCGCTGAAGCTTTCTTT.

The J gene is TRBJ2-1, the V gene TRBV9, with 9 nucleotides matching TRBD2. Trimming removed 4 bases from V and 3 bases from J; junction bases left unmatched: 14. Germline values: CDR1 SGDLS, CDR2 YYNGEE. CDR3 length: 18 amino acids. The CDR3 is CASSQGGSGGSRYNEQFF. The DNA of the CDR3 is TGTGCCAGCAGCCAAGGTGGTAGCGGGGGCTCCCGCTACAATGAGCAGTTCTTC.

The rearrangement links TRBV9 to TRBJ2-1, with 10 bases that match TRBD2. V shed 3 bases, J shed 8 bases, and the junction held 11 bases outside the gene matches. Germline CDR1 and CDR2: SGDLS and YYNGEE. The CDR3 runs 16 residues. DNA for the CDR3: TGTGCCAGCAGCGCCGCTCTAGCGGGAGTTGTAGATGAGCAGTTCTTC. Translating gives CASSAALAGVVDEQFF. Variable domain in full (rest from reference TRBV9 and TRBJ2-1): DSGVTQTPKHLITATGQRVTLRCSPRSGDLSVYWYQQSLDQGLQFLIQYYNGEERAKGNILERFSAQQFPDLHSELNLSSLELGDSALYFCASSAALAGVVDEQFFGPGTRLTVL.

V gene TRBV5-6 combines with J gene TRBJ1-5; D may be TRBD1 (5 bases). The CDR3 consists of 16 residues. Trimming left V 2 bases short and J 0 bases short, with 12 bases between. Germline V gives CDR1 SGHDT, CDR2 YYEEEE. The CDR3 DNA sequence: TGTGCCAGCAGCTTTAGGGGACTTCATAGCAATCAGCCCCAGCATTTT. This gives the protein CASSFRGLHSNQPQHF.

The V call is TRBV6-5, the J call TRBJ2-1; 8 bases match TRBD2. Germline values: CDR1 MNHEY, CDR2 SVGAGI. With 5 bases clipped from V and 4 bases from J, the junction kept 7 bases outside the gene matches. The CDR3 totals 15 residues. The CDR3 sequence: CASSTGLAPYNEQFF. The CDR3 DNA sequence: TGTGCCAGCAGTACCGGACTAGCACCATACAATGAGCAGTTCTTC.

The table lists this clone with a count of one. The rearrangement links TRBV9 to TRBJ2-1; TRBD2 aligns across 13 bases. Germline loops: CDR1 SGDLS, CDR2 YYNGEE. The V segment lost 0 bases and the J segment 8 bases; nucleotides outside the gene matches: 8. The CDR3 is 17 residues long. The CDR3 sequence is CASSVGPRTSGGDEQFF. The CDR3 nucleotides are TGTGCCAGCAGCGTAGGCCCCCGGACTAGCGGGGGAGATGAGCAGTTCTTC.

The CDR3 sequence: CASSLLDTGELFF. The CDR3, as DNA: TGCGCCAGCAGCTTACTAGACACCGGGGAGCTGTTTTTT. V gene TRBV5-1 combines with J gene TRBJ2-2; D perhaps matches TRBD2 (5 bases). The CDR3 has 13 residues. Trimming took 2 bases from V and 3 from J, leaving 5 bases between them. The germline V gene encodes CDR1 SGHRS and CDR2 YFSETQ.

The V call is TRBV2, the J call TRBJ1-4; D unclear. The CDR3 sequence is 16 residues long. V lost 1 base, J lost 0 bases, and 9 bases lay in between. CDR1 SNHLY and CDR2 FYNNEI come from the germline V gene. The CDR3 DNA is TGTGCCAGCAGTGAAGGGCATACTGCAACTAATGAAAAACTGTTTTTT. It translates to CASSEGHTATNEKLFF.

V is TRBV18 and J is TRBJ2-7; D is uncertain. This CDR3 is built from 12 residues. Germline V CDR1 and CDR2: KGHSH, LQKENI. V lost 3 bases and J lost 3, with 6 bases in between. DNA for the CDR3: TGTGCCAGCTCACCGAAAAACTACGAGCAGTACTTC. Protein product: CASSPKNYEQYF.

The chain uses TRBV10-3 and TRBJ2-7; 13 bases line up with TRBD2. Germline V lookup: CDR1 ENHRY, CDR2 SYGVKD. The CDR3 has 15 residues. Trimming at V came to 6 bases and at J to 6 bases, leaving 8 bases not matched to a gene. Here the CDR3 reads CAIRGTSGVGGEQYF. CDR3 bases: TGTGCCATCAGGGGGACTAGCGGGGTTGGTGGCGAGCAGTACTTC.

Only a few counts were recorded for this clone. This chain joins TRBV5-1 and TRBJ2-1; perhaps D is TRBD1 or TRBD2 (6 bases each). The CDR3 extends over 15 amino acids. Germline V CDR1 and CDR2: SGHRS, YFSETQ. V lost 1 base and J 9 bases, leaving 17 bases between the germline ends. The CDR3 DNA follows: TGCGCCAGCAGCTTGAGGGGGGCGCGAGGATCTGAGCAGTTCTTC. Residues: CASSLRGARGSEQFF.

The chain employs TRBV6-5 and TRBJ1-5; D gene uncertain. V lost 4 bases, J lost 5 bases, and 3 bases lay in between. The CDR3 contains 11 residues. Germline V lookup: CDR1 MNHEY, CDR2 SVGAGI. For the CDR3, the DNA is TGTGCCAGCAGTTCTGATCAGCCCCAGCATTTT. Translation: CASSSDQPQHF.

The rearrangement uses TRBV6-4 and TRBJ1-6; D is unclear. Germline assignment: CDR1 MRHNA and CDR2 SNTAGT. The CDR3 is 14 residues long. V dropped 0 bases and J dropped 9 bases, with 9 bases sitting between them. The CDR3 is CASSDSGSASPLHF. The CDR3 region has the DNA TGTGCCAGCAGTGACTCAGGAAGTGCTTCACCCCTCCACTTT.

The chain joins TRBV3-1 (or the pseudogene TRBV3-2) to TRBJ1-5; 9 positions agree with TRBD1. CDR1 and CDR2 from the germline V gene are LGHDT and YNNKEL (reference sequence). Losses at the gene ends were 1 base for V and 2 bases for J; bases not matched to a gene: 12. This CDR3 is built from 19 residues. CDR3 sequence (DNA): TGTGCCAGCAGCCAAGGTCCGGGACAGGGAGATGGACGCAATCAGCCCCAGCATTTT. Protein sequence: CASSQGPGQGDGRNQPQHF.

This chain uses TRBV24-1 with TRBJ2-2, with D possibly matching TRBD2 (5 bases). This CDR3 has 16 residues. Germline V CDR1 and CDR2: KGHDR, SFDVKD. Trimming took off 1 base at V and 3 bases at J, with 11 bases between the two ends. The CDR3 nucleotides read TGTGCCACCAGTGATTTAAATCCGGGATACACCGGGGAGCTGTTTTTT. Translation: CATSDLNPGYTGELFF.

The chain recombines TRBV25-1 with TRBJ2-1; tentative D call: TRBD1 (6 bases). The CDR3 is 11 amino acids. Germline CDR1 MGHDK, CDR2 SYGVNS. CDR3 DNA sequence: TGTGCAACGACAGGCTACAATGAGCAGTTCTTC. Translated, it gives CATTGYNEQFF.

The chain has TRBV7-9 and TRBJ2-7, with D perhaps being TRBD1 or TRBD2 (5 bases each). The CDR3 extends over 14 amino acids. Germline-derived CDR1 and CDR2 are SEHNR and FQNEAQ (reference sequence). Trimming cost V 3 bases and J 7 bases, with 16 bases left between them. Written as DNA, the CDR3 is TGTGCCAGCAGCTTTCGGGGCGGCCCGGGGGAGCAGTACTTC. This gives the protein CASSFRGGPGEQYF.

This sequence joins TRBV13 and TRBJ1-2; D is undetermined. This CDR3 region has 14 residues. Trimming removed 4 bases at V and 3 bases at J, with 12 bases between. Germline V lookup: CDR1 PRHDT, CDR2 FYEKMQ (reference sequence). The CDR3 DNA reads TGTGCCAGCAGCTCATTGGACGGCCACTATGGCTACACCTTC. It encodes CASSSLDGHYGYTF.

J is TRBJ1-5 and V is TRBV2; D is uncertain. V was cut by 3 bases and J by 4 bases, with 10 bases left in between. The CDR3 has 14 residues. CDR1 SNHLY and CDR2 FYNNEI come from the germline V gene. The CDR3 sequence: CASSDGPINQPQHF. The DNA for the CDR3 is TGTGCCAGCAGTGATGGACCAATAAATCAGCCCCAGCATTTT.

The V call is TRBV7-9, the J call TRBJ1-1; D gene unclear. This CDR3 contains 14 residues. CDR1 and CDR2 (germline): SEHNR, FQNEAQ (reference sequence). V lost 2 bases and J lost 1, with 8 bases in between. Written as DNA, the CDR3 is TGTGCCAGCAGCTTAAGTGGAGAGAACACTGAAGCTTTCTTT. Translated, it gives CASSLSGENTEAFF.

This chain connects TRBV5-1 to TRBJ2-4, with unresolved D. V lost 4 bases to trimming and J lost 4 bases, with 12 bases between them. Germline-derived CDR1 and CDR2 are SGHRS and YFSETQ. CDR3 length: 14 amino acids. The CDR3 DNA reads TGCGCCAGCAGCAGCCTCTATAGAAAAAACATTCAGTACTTC. Protein product: CASSSLYRKNIQYF. The whole variable domain, filled in from reference TRBV5-1 and TRBJ2-4, reads KAGVTQTPRYLIKTRGQQVTLSCSPISGHRSVSWYQQTPGQGLQFLFEYFSETQRNKGNFPGRFSGRQFSNSRSEMNVSTLELGDSALYLCASSSLYRKNIQYFGAGTRLSVL.